Following are 25 T cell receptor beta chains from one sample sequenced in a study of T cells after yellow fever vaccination (dated by TCRdb to the late 2010s). According to the study, the label for this sample's treatment or condition signals: live attenuated yellow fever vaccine strain. Receptors were amplified or captured by 5' RACE. Sequenced on an Illumina HiSeq 2500. TCRdb trimmed public reads at Q25 via fastp, called clones via MiXCR and kept in-frame beta chains. CDR3 protein sequences are deduplicated, and each keeps its most common genes and DNA. This sample comprises roughly 140,000 distinct CDR3 sequences, over 7% of them detected only once. The leading ten clones occupy 0.73% of the sample. The material sequenced was CD4+ T cells sorted from PBMCs, taken 5 days after the yellow fever booster vaccination. The receptors shown here come from a man aged 25-45 years who received the YFV17D yellow fever vaccine.

This clonotype was detected ten times or more. The J gene is TRBJ2-3, the V gene TRBV3-1; D is perhaps TRBD1 (6 bases). The CDR3 contains 15 residues. Germline V gene data show CDR1 as LGHDT and CDR2 as YNNKEL (reference sequence). V shed 2 bases and J shed 1 base, with 10 bases lying between them. CDR3 nucleotides: TGTGCCAGCAGCCAACCCTGGACAGGCACAGATACGCAGTATTTT. It is translated as CASSQPWTGTDTQYF.

At least ten counts were recorded for this clonotype. The chain recombines TRBV20-1 with TRBJ2-3; D is possibly TRBD2 (5 bases). The CDR3 totals 14 residues. V lost 7 bases to trimming and J lost 0 bases, with 14 bases between them. Germline V gene sequence: CDR1 DFQATT, CDR2 SNEGSKA (reference sequence). This CDR3 is CSGDGSRSTDTQYF. CDR3 bases: TGCAGTGGGGATGGGAGCAGGAGCACAGATACGCAGTATTTT.

This clonotype was seen at least ten times. The gene calls are TRBV7-2 and TRBJ2-3; D unresolved. Germline V gives CDR1 SGHTA, CDR2 FQGNSA. Deletions cut 5 bases from V and 7 bases from J, with 7 bases between. The CDR3 length is 11 residues. CDR3 in amino acids: CASSNTNTQYF. The CDR3, as DNA: TGTGCCAGCAGCAACACGAATACGCAGTATTTT.

The chain combines TRBV28 with TRBJ2-7; D unclear. Germline loops: CDR1 MDHEN, CDR2 SYDVKM. This CDR3 has 15 amino acids. V shed 4 bases and J shed 1 base, with 14 bases lying between them. CDR3 DNA sequence: TGTGCCAGCAGTTACCCGTCTCTCGCTTCCTACGAGCAGTACTTC. The encoded protein is CASSYPSLASYEQYF.

This clonotype appeared many times. The chain uses TRBV5-1 and TRBJ1-1; D is unclear. The V end lost 4 bases, the J end lost 2 bases, and 12 bases lay between the germline ends. This CDR3 spans 14 amino acids. Per germline, CDR1 SGHRS and CDR2 YFSETQ. The CDR3 sequence is CASSRTDTNTEAFF. The CDR3 bases are TGCGCCAGCAGCCGGACGGATACTAACACTGAAGCTTTCTTT.

A note on this clonotype: At one of its ends the junction is not consistent with the germline gene, which may arise from a read error. The chain recombines TRBV5-6 with TRBJ2-5; D is undetermined. Per the germline V gene, CDR1 is SGHDT and CDR2 is YYEEEE. The CDR3 runs 14 residues. CDR3 nucleotide sequence: TGTGCCATCAGCTCCGGGCAGGTACAAGAGACCCAGTACTTC. The encoded protein is CAISSGQVQETQYF.

Details on this clonotype: A much bigger clone sits one base away, suggesting this may be a read error. The chain couples TRBV12-3 or TRBV12-4 to TRBJ2-1, with 13 bases matching TRBD2. J gave up 4 bases and V 11 bases, and 5 bases lay outside the gene matches. The CDR3 spans 14 residues. The CDR3: CACGLAGVYNEQFF. The CDR3 DNA is TGTGCCTGCGGACTAGCGGGAGTGTACAATGAGCAGTTCTTC.

This clonotype was recorded many times. This chain uses TRBV20-1 with TRBJ2-2, with TRBD2 as a possible D gene (6 bases). The length of the CDR3 is 16 residues. V lost 3 bases and J 4 bases, leaving 18 bases between the germline ends. CDR1 DFQATT and CDR2 SNEGSKA come from the germline V gene (reference sequence). CDR3 residues: CSARPIGLSLTGELFF. In nucleotides, the CDR3 is TGCAGTGCTAGGCCGATAGGACTATCCCTCACCGGGGAGCTGTTTTTT.

This clonotype was seen ten or more times. The rearrangement links TRBV7-2 to TRBJ1-1, with D maybe TRBD1 (6 bases). V was trimmed by 7 bases and J by 5 bases, leaving 20 bases between them. The CDR3 sequence is 15 residues long. The germline V gene encodes CDR1 SGHTA and CDR2 FQGNSA. CDR3 nucleotides: TGTGCCAGCACCATGGCTTCGGGGGCCGGGACTGAAGCTTTCTTT. Translating gives CASTMASGAGTEAFF.

This clonotype was counted ten times or more. The CDR3 nucleotides are TGTGCCAGCAGTGACCTAGCGGCTAGCTCCTACAATGAGCAGTTCTTC. Residues: CASSDLAASSYNEQFF. The J gene is TRBJ2-1, the V gene TRBV6-2 or TRBV6-3, with 7 positions matching TRBD2. The CDR3 is 16 amino acids. Germline V gives CDR1 MNHEY, CDR2 SVGEGT. V shed 5 bases and J 0 bases; nucleotides not matched to a gene: 7.

This clonotype was picked up many times. The CDR3, as DNA: TGCGCCAGCAGCACCCGACCCCAGGAAATTTCCTACGAGCAGTACTTC. This codes for CASSTRPQEISYEQYF. V usage is TRBV5-1 and J usage is TRBJ2-7; no definite D call. The V and J ends lost 4 bases and 1 base respectively, with 18 bases between them. Germline lookup yields CDR1 SGHRS and CDR2 YFSETQ. This CDR3 spans 16 amino acids. Together with reference TRBV5-1 and TRBJ2-7, the CDR3 gives the full variable domain: KAGVTQTPRYLIKTRGQQVTLSCSPISGHRSVSWYQQTPGQGLQFLFEYFSETQRNKGNFPGRFSGRQFSNSRSEMNVSTLELGDSALYLCASSTRPQEISYEQYFGPGTRLTVT.

This clonotype was recorded many times. This chain joins TRBV30 and TRBJ2-2; D gene ambiguous. Germline CDR1 GTSNPN, CDR2 SVGIG (reference sequence). The CDR3 contains 13 residues. Trimming took 0 bases from V and 4 from J, leaving 6 bases between them. DNA for the CDR3: TGTGCCTGGAGTGTCCCCGGCACCGGGGAGCTGTTTTTT. Protein: CAWSVPGTGELFF.

The sample holds many counts of this clonotype. This sequence joins TRBV29-1 and TRBJ1-2, with TRBD1 as a possible D gene (6 bases). The CDR3 length is 13 residues. From germline, CDR1 is SQVTM and CDR2 ANQGSEA. Trimming shortened V by 4 bases and J by 4 bases, and 13 bases separated the two germline ends. The CDR3 protein is CSVGGGEGYGYTF. The CDR3 coding sequence is TGCAGCGTTGGAGGGGGGGAGGGCTATGGCTACACCTTC.

This clonotype was recorded a few times. The chain uses TRBV30 and TRBJ2-7; D remains unclear. The CDR3 covers 15 residues. Germline V lookup: CDR1 GTSNPN, CDR2 SVGIG (reference sequence). The V gene lost 8 bases and the J gene lost 1 base, with 21 bases spanning the gap. CDR3 sequence (DNA): TGTGCCCGATCGCGGTCGGGTGGGAAATCCTACGAGCAGTACTTC. This sequence encodes CARSRSGGKSYEQYF.

The V gene is TRBV19, the J gene TRBJ2-3, with D possibly being TRBD2 (6 bases). CDR1 LNHDA and CDR2 SQIVND come from the germline V gene (reference sequence). The CDR3 totals 14 residues. Trimming pared 5 bases from V and 2 bases from J, leaving 11 bases between. CDR3 bases: TGTGCCAGTAGTGTAACGGGGGACACAGATACGCAGTATTTT. Translating gives CASSVTGDTDTQYF.

On this clonotype: A much larger clone is a single base away; this may be a read error. The chain links TRBV7-2 to TRBJ2-3, with D possibly matching TRBD2 (5 bases). The CDR3 contains 14 residues. CDR1 is SGHTA and CDR2 is FQGNSA in the germline V gene. Deletions cut 6 bases from V and 0 bases from J, with 10 bases between. The CDR3 here is CASSFPGSTDTQYF. The CDR3 DNA reads as TGTGCCAGCAGTTTCCCGGGGAGCACAGATACGCAGTATTTT.

This clonotype was seen repeatedly, ten times or more. The chain carries TRBV28 and TRBJ2-7; D gene ambiguous. Germline-derived CDR1 and CDR2 are MDHEN and SYDVKM. V was cut by 1 base and J by 6 bases, with 4 bases left in between. This CDR3 has 11 amino acids. CDR3 sequence (DNA): TGTGCCAGCAGTTTATCTACCGAGCAGTACTTC. It encodes CASSLSTEQYF.

This clonotype was observed at least ten times. The rearrangement links TRBV5-1 to TRBJ2-7; D is possibly TRBD2 (6 bases). V was cut by 1 base and J by 5 bases, with 13 bases left in between. CDR3 size: 14 residues. The germline CDR1 and CDR2 sequences are SGHRS and YFSETQ. The CDR3 region is CASSLPGRPNEQYF. The CDR3 bases are TGCGCCAGCAGCTTGCCCGGGAGACCCAACGAGCAGTACTTC.

J is TRBJ2-7 and V is TRBV7-2; D gene unclear. The CDR3 extends over 12 amino acids. Germline lookup yields CDR1 SGHTA and CDR2 FQGNSA. Trimming removed 2 bases from V and 3 bases from J, with 5 bases in between. The CDR3 here is CASSLPRYEQYF. In nucleotides, the CDR3 is TGTGCCAGCAGCTTACCCCGCTACGAGCAGTACTTC. The whole variable domain, remainder taken from reference TRBV7-2 and TRBJ2-7, is GAGVSQSPSNKVTEKGKDVELRCDPISGHTALYWYRQSLGQGLEFLIYFQGNSAPDKSGLPSDRFSAERTGGSVSTLTIQRTQQEDSAVYLCASSLPRYEQYFGPGTRLTVT.

This clonotype was counted at least ten times. CDR3 in DNA: TGCGCCAGCAGCTTCTCTGGCGGGAGGGGTGAGACCCAGTACTTC. As protein: CASSFSGGRGETQYF. The chain has TRBV5-1 and TRBJ2-5, with 9 bases that match TRBD2. Per the germline V gene, CDR1 is SGHRS and CDR2 is YFSETQ. This CDR3 region has 15 residues. Unmatched junction bases numbered 7, after V lost 2 bases and J lost 5 bases.

This clonotype was seen ten or more times. The chain employs TRBV9 and TRBJ2-2, with no clear D. The CDR3 runs to 12 residues. Germline assignment: CDR1 SGDLS and CDR2 YYNGEE. The V gene lost 2 bases and the J gene lost 6 bases, with 5 bases spanning the gap. CDR3 in DNA: TGTGCCAGCAGCGTCCGGCCCGGGGAGCTGTTTTTT. Protein sequence: CASSVRPGELFF.

This clonotype was picked up many times. V is TRBV5-3 and J is TRBJ2-1, with 11 bases fitting TRBD2. TRBV5-3 qualifies as an ORF whose function is uncertain. V shed 7 bases, J shed 1 base, and the junction held 4 bases outside the gene matches. The CDR3 is 15 amino acids. The CDR3 sequence: CARGIAGGSYNEQFF. CDR3 DNA: TGTGCCAGAGGAATAGCGGGAGGGTCCTACAATGAGCAGTTCTTC.

This clonotype was counted many times. The rearrangement uses TRBV2 and TRBJ2-3; D assignment may be TRBD1 or TRBD2 (6 bases each). Trimming took off 4 bases at V and 8 bases at J, with 19 bases between the two ends. The CDR3 totals 15 residues. Per the germline V gene, CDR1 is SNHLY and CDR2 is FYNNEI. This CDR3 reads CASSVVRGTGATQYF. In DNA form, the CDR3 reads TGTGCCAGCAGTGTCGTCAGGGGAACGGGAGCTACGCAGTATTTT. Filled out from reference TRBV2 and TRBJ2-3, the complete variable domain reads EPEVTQTPSHQVTQMGQEVILRCVPISNHLYFYWYRQILGQKVEFLVSFYNNEISEKSEIFDDQFSVERPDGSNFTLKIRSTKLEDSAMYFCASSVVRGTGATQYFGPGTRLTVL.

This clonotype was picked up many times. The chain joins TRBV2 to TRBJ2-5; D is undetermined. Germline V gives CDR1 SNHLY, CDR2 FYNNEI. V lost 8 bases and J lost 3, with 13 bases in between. There are 13 residues in the CDR3. As DNA, the CDR3 is TGTGCCAGCCACGACCCGCAGAAAGAGACCCAGTACTTC. Its translation: CASHDPQKETQYF.

This clonotype was seen at least ten times. The rearrangement uses TRBV20-1 and TRBJ2-7; D is possibly TRBD2 (6 bases). V lost 3 bases and J 2 bases, leaving 11 bases between the germline ends. CDR1 is DFQATT and CDR2 is SNEGSKA in the germline V gene (reference sequence). The CDR3 has 13 residues. The chain's CDR3 is CSASTGRAYEQYF. The CDR3 DNA sequence: TGCAGTGCTAGCACCGGGAGAGCCTACGAGCAGTACTTC.